This T cell receptor beta chain was obtained from a study of graft-versus-host responses after intestinal transplantation. The CDR3 spans 10 residues. Trimming left V 6 bases short and J 6 bases short, with 9 bases between. Looked up from germline, CDR1 is DFQATT and CDR2 is SNEGSKA (reference sequence). TCRdb's copy holds only in-frame clones and misses some; the assay was immunoSEQ multiplex PCR. The table has some 110,000 clones, approximately 90% seen once. Overall study results and limits: The authors found GvH clones in recipient marrow, some appearing first in ileum or blood.

Concerning this clone: The antigen remains unidentified.

Sample: unstimulated CD4+ T cells sorted from spleen or lymph node cells, taken before transplant. This TCR was recovered from a human donor who was the organ donor for an intestinal transplant. The gene calls are TRBV20-1 and TRBJ2-7; a possible D gene is TRBD2 (5 bases). The CDR3 sequence is CSAREVEQYF. Here the CDR3 DNA reads TGCAGTGCCCGGGAAGTCGAGCAGTACTTC.